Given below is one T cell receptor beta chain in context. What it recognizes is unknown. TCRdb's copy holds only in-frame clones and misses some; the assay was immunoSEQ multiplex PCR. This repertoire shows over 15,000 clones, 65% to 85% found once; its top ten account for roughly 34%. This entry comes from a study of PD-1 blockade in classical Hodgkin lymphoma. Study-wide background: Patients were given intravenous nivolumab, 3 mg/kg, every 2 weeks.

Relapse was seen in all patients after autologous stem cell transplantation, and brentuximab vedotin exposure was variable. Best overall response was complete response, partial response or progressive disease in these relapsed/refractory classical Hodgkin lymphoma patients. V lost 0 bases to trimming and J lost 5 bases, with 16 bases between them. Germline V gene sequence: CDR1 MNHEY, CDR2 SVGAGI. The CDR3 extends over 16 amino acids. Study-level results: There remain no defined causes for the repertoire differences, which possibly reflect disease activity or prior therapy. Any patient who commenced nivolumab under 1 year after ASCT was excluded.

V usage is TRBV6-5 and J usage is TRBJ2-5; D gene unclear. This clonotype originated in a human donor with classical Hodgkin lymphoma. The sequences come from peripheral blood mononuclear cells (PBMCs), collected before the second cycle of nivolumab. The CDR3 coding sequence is TGTGCCAGCAGTTACTCGACTGCTATCCTCCGGGAGACCCAGTACTTC. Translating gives CASSYSTAILRETQYF.